Here is one T cell receptor (beta chain) with its context. Germline V CDR1 and CDR2: GTSNPN, SVGIG (reference sequence). The CDR3 runs to 16 residues. The trim removed 1 base at V and 8 bases at J, leaving 11 bases unmatched. This sample is drawn from a study of blood T cell repertoires in COVID-19. Study background: Acute and convalescent COVID-19 specimens originated in the United States, Italy and Spain. From T cells, B-cell-depleted T cells, or PBMCs came the material, which was cDNA or gDNA.

In the authors' workflow: Reference gene primer amplification in the assay estimated nucleated cell counts. The table came from immunoSEQ multiplex PCR; TCRdb's copy has only in-frame clones and leaves some out. The D gene and trimming were derived from the DNA, and the V and J assignments and clone size from that table. The sample holds about 260,000 clones, around 87% seen once. This chain uses TRBV30 with TRBJ2-1, with TRBD1 matching 10 bases. The sequenced sample was peripheral blood. This sequence was found in a woman in her 40s who had recovered from COVID-19. The CDR3 nucleotides read TGTGCCTGGAGTGGTCCCGGGACAGGGGTTTCTCATGAGCAGTTCTTC. This gives the protein CAWSGPGTGVSHEQFF.